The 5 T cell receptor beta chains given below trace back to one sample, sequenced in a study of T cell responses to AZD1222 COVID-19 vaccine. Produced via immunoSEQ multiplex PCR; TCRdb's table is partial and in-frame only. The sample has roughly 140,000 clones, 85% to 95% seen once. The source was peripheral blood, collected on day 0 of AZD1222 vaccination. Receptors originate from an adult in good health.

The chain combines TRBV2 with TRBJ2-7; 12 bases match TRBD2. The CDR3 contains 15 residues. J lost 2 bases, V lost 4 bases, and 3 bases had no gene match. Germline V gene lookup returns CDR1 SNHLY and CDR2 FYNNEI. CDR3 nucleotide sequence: TGTGCCAGCAGTGGGGGACTAGCGGGTGCCTACGAGCAGTACTTC. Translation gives CASSGGLAGAYEQYF.

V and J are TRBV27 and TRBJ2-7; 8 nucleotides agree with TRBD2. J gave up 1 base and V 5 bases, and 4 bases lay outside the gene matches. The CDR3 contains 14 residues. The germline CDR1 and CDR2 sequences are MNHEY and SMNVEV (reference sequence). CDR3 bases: TGTGCCAGCAGTCGTAGCGGGATTTCCTACGAGCAGTACTTC. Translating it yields CASSRSGISYEQYF.

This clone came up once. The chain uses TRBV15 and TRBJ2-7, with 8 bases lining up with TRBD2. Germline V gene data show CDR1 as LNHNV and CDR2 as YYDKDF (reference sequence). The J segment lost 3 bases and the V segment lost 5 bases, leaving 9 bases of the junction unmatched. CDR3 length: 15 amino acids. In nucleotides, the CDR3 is TGTGCCACCAGCTACGGTCCAAGCGGGGGCTACGAGCAGTACTTC. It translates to CATSYGPSGGYEQYF.

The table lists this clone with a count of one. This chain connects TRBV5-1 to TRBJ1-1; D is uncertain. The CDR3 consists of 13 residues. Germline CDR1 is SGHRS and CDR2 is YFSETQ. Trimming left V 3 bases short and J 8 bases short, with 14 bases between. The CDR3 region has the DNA TGCGCCAGCAGCTCTTTAAGGCAACCCGAAGCTTTCTTT. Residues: CASSSLRQPEAFF.

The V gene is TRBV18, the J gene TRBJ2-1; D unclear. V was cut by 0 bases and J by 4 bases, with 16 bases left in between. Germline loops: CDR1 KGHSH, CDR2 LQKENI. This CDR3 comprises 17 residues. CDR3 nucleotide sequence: TGTGCCAGCTCACCACCGAATTCTATGGGATCGTACAATGAGCAGTTCTTC. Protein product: CASSPPNSMGSYNEQFF.